The 9 T cell receptor beta chains given below trace back to one sample, sequenced in a study of T cells in Graves' hyperthyroidism and ophthalmopathy. RNA transcripts yielded amplified TCR beta CDR3 regions. Researchers ran a first-round RT-PCR on the TCR CDR3 using the HTBI primer set. TCRdb re-derived calls from the multiplex PCR reads in MiXCR, one entry per CDR3 protein. This sample has about 610,000 distinct CDR3 sequences; approximately 15% occur once, and the top ten carry roughly 3.3%. Sequencing was performed on blood. All receptors derive from a woman in her thirties or forties with Graves' ophthalmopathy.

This clonotype was seen many times. This sequence joins TRBV7-3 and TRBJ1-3; D remains unclear. The CDR3 contains 13 residues. Trimming took off 5 bases at V and 4 bases at J, with 9 bases between the two ends. From germline, CDR1 is SGHTA and CDR2 FQGTGA. Here the CDR3 reads CASSRETGNTIYF. The DNA for the CDR3 is TGTGCCAGCAGCCGGGAAACCGGAAACACCATATATTTT.

This clonotype occurred a few times. The chain uses TRBV29-1 and TRBJ1-4; D is perhaps TRBD1 (5 bases). Trimming took off 7 bases at V and 7 bases at J, with 22 bases between the two ends. This CDR3 contains 15 residues. Looked up from germline, CDR1 is SQVTM and CDR2 is ANQGSEA. The CDR3 here is CSAKEGSSWIEKLFF. The CDR3 DNA is TGCAGCGCAAAGGAGGGGAGTAGTTGGATTGAAAAACTGTTTTTT.

This clonotype was recorded a few times. The CDR3 loop is CAWSVPWTATAEQYF. The DNA of the CDR3 is TGTGCCTGGAGTGTACCCTGGACGGCGACCGCCGAGCAGTACTTC. The chain couples TRBV30 to TRBJ2-7; D is undetermined. Germline V gives CDR1 GTSNPN, CDR2 SVGIG (reference sequence). The V end was cut by 0 bases, the J end by 6 bases, with 18 bases between. This CDR3 region has 15 residues.

This clonotype has ten or more counts. The genes are TRBV6-1 and TRBJ1-5, with a tentative D call TRBD1 (5 bases). CDR3 length: 16 residues. CDR1 is MNHNS and CDR2 is SASEGT in the germline V gene. V was trimmed by 7 bases and J by 6 bases, leaving 22 bases between them. As DNA, the CDR3 is TGTGCCAGCAACGGGGGGACGGCAACAGACGGTCAGCCCCAGCATTTT. The encoded protein is CASNGGTATDGQPQHF.

In this sample, this clonotype turned up many times. The rearrangement joins TRBV29-1 to TRBJ2-7; maybe TRBD1 (5 bases). Germline CDR1 SQVTM, CDR2 ANQGSEA. This CDR3 is 11 amino acids long. V gave up 1 base and J gave up 9 bases, with 10 bases separating them. The CDR3 sequence: CSVEVVTGQYF. The DNA of the CDR3 is TGCAGCGTTGAAGTAGTCACAGGGCAGTACTTC.

The rearrangement uses TRBV3-1 and TRBJ1-1; D not certain. V lost 1 base, J lost 4 bases, and 10 bases lay in between. CDR1 is LGHDT, CDR2 YNNKEL, per germline (reference sequence). The CDR3 runs to 14 residues. The chain's CDR3 is CASSQAARGTEAFF. In DNA form, the CDR3 reads TGTGCCAGCAGCCAAGCGGCGCGGGGCACTGAAGCTTTCTTT.

This clonotype was seen many times. The chain carries TRBV3-1 and TRBJ1-1; D not certain. The CDR3 covers 14 residues. Germline CDR1 reads LGHDT; CDR2 reads YNNKEL (reference sequence). V was pared by 0 bases and J by 0 bases, with 5 bases between. The DNA of the CDR3 is TGTGCCAGCAGCCAAGACAGAATGAACACTGAAGCTTTCTTT. This encodes CASSQDRMNTEAFF.

V is TRBV7-9 and J is TRBJ1-4; a possible D gene is TRBD1 (5 bases). The CDR3 length is 14 residues. CDR1 is SEHNR and CDR2 is FQNEAQ in the germline V gene (reference sequence). Trimming pared 7 bases from V and 7 bases from J, leaving 16 bases between. This chain's CDR3 is CASISSPGTEKLFF. CDR3 coding DNA: TGTGCCAGCATCTCGAGTCCCGGGACTGAAAAACTGTTTTTT.

This clonotype has ten or more counts. The V gene is TRBV5-1, the J gene TRBJ1-1, with D maybe TRBD1 (6 bases). CDR3 length: 15 residues. Per the germline V gene, CDR1 is SGHRS and CDR2 is YFSETQ. Trimming took 0 bases from V and 5 from J, leaving 14 bases between them. The DNA for the CDR3 is TGCGCCAGCAGCTTGGCCAGGGGTCCGGAGACTGAAGCTTTCTTT. This encodes CASSLARGPETEAFF.